The sample holds a few counts of the clone carrying this T cell receptor beta chain. Its antigen is not known. This entry is derived from a study of identical twins. Whole-study results and caveats: Zero-insertion analyses might be partly confounded by invariant T cells like MAIT and iNKT. A lower insertion count was a feature of abundant cord blood beta clonotypes, with no such feature in memory repertoires.

V was shortened by 0 bases and J by 5 bases, with 7 bases between the two germline ends. Per germline, CDR1 LNHDA and CDR2 SQIVND (reference sequence). This CDR3 comprises 14 residues. Template switching added a universal primer site, and cDNA bore unique molecular identifiers. TCRdb fed the 5' RACE reads into MiXCR, producing one record per CDR3 protein. The sample gives 200,000 to 250,000 distinct CDR3 sequences, over 12% of which show up once; around 9% is in the top ten. The clonotype was recovered from a woman aged 18-29 years in good health. The sample comprised memory (CD45RO+) T cells sorted from blood. The V and J genes are TRBV19 and TRBJ1-4; D is unresolved. The CDR3 sequence: CASSIDHSNEKLFF. CDR3 DNA sequence: TGTGCCAGTAGTATAGATCACAGCAATGAAAAACTGTTTTTT.